This TCR beta chain was identified during a study of T-cell reconstitution after alpha-beta-depleted transplantation in children. Whole-study findings and limits: Alpha-beta T cells about two months after transplant reportedly derived from several hundred expanded graft clones. A year had passed since transplant, and T-cell counts and diversity by then came mostly from newly produced T cells. Some patients' high day-60 TCRbeta diversity was traced to surviving recipient T cells and thymic progenitors.

With respect to this clonotype: Its target is unknown.

CDR1 is SGDLS, CDR2 YYNGEE, per germline. V was trimmed by 0 bases and J by 6 bases, leaving 9 bases between them. CDR3 size: 14 residues. Researchers prepared the TCRbeta library using unique molecular identifiers, the study reports. TCRdb ran MiXCR on the PCR reads and lists one entry per CDR3 protein. The sample has a few hundred thousand distinct CDR3 sequences, over 10% seen once. This TCR came from a male patient between 5 and 17 years old who had a stem cell transplant for acute myeloid leukemia, so the T cells may come from the graft donor. V is TRBV9 and J is TRBJ2-2; D unclear. The sample in question was PBMCs, mostly from graft donor cells, obtained 360 days after TCRalphabeta/CD19-depleted stem cell transplant. The CDR3 spells CASSVGPGAGELFF. In DNA form, the CDR3 reads TGTGCCAGCAGCGTAGGTCCTGGGGCCGGGGAGCTGTTTTTT.